Detailed here is one T cell receptor beta chain. This specimen belongs to a study of blood T cell repertoires in COVID-19. Profiling relied on immunoSEQ multiplex PCR, and the TCRdb table lists in-frame clones only, not all of them. The profile covers some 200,000 clones, with approximately 90% appearing a single time and approximately 0.48% taken by the ten largest. The germline CDR1 and CDR2 sequences are SGHNT and YYREEE (reference sequence). CDR3 length equals 14 residues. Trimming removed 4 bases at V and 4 bases at J, with 14 bases between. This clonotype originated in a man between 45 and 60 years old with acute or convalescent COVID-19. The chain combines TRBV5-4 with TRBJ2-5, with TRBD1 as a possible D gene (5 bases). The sample was peripheral blood. The CDR3 here is CASSPQSRVETQYF. In nucleotides, the CDR3 is TGTGCCAGCAGCCCACAGTCCAGGGTAGAGACCCAGTACTTC.